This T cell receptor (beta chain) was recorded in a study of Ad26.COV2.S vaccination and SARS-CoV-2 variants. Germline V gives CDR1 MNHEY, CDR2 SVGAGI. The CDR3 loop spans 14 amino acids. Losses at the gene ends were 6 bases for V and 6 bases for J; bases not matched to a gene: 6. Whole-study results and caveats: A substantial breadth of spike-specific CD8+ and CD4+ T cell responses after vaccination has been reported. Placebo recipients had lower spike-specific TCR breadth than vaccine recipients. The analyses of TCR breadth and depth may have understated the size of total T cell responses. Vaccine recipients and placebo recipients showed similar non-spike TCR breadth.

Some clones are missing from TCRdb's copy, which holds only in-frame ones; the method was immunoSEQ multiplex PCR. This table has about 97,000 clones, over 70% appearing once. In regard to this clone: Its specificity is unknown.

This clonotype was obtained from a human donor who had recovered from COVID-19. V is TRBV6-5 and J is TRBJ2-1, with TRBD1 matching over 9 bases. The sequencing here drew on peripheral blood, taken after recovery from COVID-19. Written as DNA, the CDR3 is TGTGCCAGCAGGAGGGACAGGGCCGGCAATGAGCAGTTCTTC. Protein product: CASRRDRAGNEQFF.